The source of this TCR beta chain is a study of cytomegalovirus exposure and HLA in healthy donors. Germline assignment: CDR1 SGHNT and CDR2 YENEEA. The CDR3 runs 15 residues. The V end lost 0 bases, the J end lost 4 bases, and 12 bases lay between the germline ends. A multiplex PCR was run with 60 Vbeta primers and 13 Jbeta primers. Only in-frame clones appear in the TCRdb table, and some are missing; sequencing was by immunoSEQ multiplex PCR. The sample comprises roughly 160,000 clones, 70% to 90% of which are singletons, and about 2.5% rests with the top ten. The rearrangement joins TRBV11-3 to TRBJ1-2, with no clear D. Material: PBMCs. The receptor's source is a man aged 25-45 years in good health and CMV-seropositive. The CDR3, as DNA: TGTGCCAGCAGCTTAGATCCAGTGCGGGGCTATGGCTACACCTTC. It is translated as CASSLDPVRGYGYTF.